These T cell receptor beta chains were read from a single sample in a study of cytomegalovirus exposure and HLA in healthy donors. Measured with immunoSEQ multiplex PCR; TCRdb has only the in-frame clones, and not every one. The repertoire includes approximately 150,000 clones, approximately 77% of them detected once, and around 2.5% sits in the top ten. The sample comprised PBMCs. All receptors come from a female donor in good health and CMV-seronegative. Both conserved end residues are part of each CDR3. Fields, in order: V gene, clone size, D gene, J gene, CDR3 protein, CDR3 DNA. The D gene is left open where the match is weak. Size is omitted from some rows. Given values are once, few, many or a class for expanded clones.

v_gene: TRBV5-1; abundance: NA; d_gene: TRBD1; j_gene: TRBJ2-5; CDR3aa: CASSLGGTGGAETQYF; CDR3nt: TGCGCCAGCAGCTTGGGAGGGACAGGGGGTGCAGAGACCCAGTACTTC
v_gene: TRBV6-1; abundance: NA; d_gene: TRBD2; j_gene: TRBJ2-5; CDR3aa: CASTNLAGGTETQYF; CDR3nt: TGTGCCAGCACCAATTTAGCGGGGGGTACAGAGACCCAGTACTTC
v_gene: TRBV5-1; abundance: once; d_gene: NA; j_gene: TRBJ2-5; CDR3aa: CASSPGVGATQETQYF; CDR3nt: TGCGCCAGCAGCCCGGGGGTAGGGGCCACTCAAGAGACCCAGTACTTC
v_gene: TRBV27; abundance: NA; d_gene: TRBD1; j_gene: TRBJ1-1; CDR3aa: CASSLGVYRGRQSMPFF; CDR3nt: TGTGCCAGCAGTTTGGGGGTCTACAGGGGGCGACAAAGTATGCCTTTCTTT
v_gene: TRBV10-2; abundance: NA; d_gene: TRBD1; j_gene: TRBJ1-1; CDR3aa: CASRPMGTGILNTEAFF; CDR3nt: TGCGCCAGCAGACCAATGGGGACAGGGATATTGAACACTGAAGCTTTCTTT
v_gene: TRBV18; abundance: NA; d_gene: NA; j_gene: TRBJ2-3; CDR3aa: CASSPVLVGMDTQYF; CDR3nt: TGTGCCAGCTCACCAGTCCTAGTCGGCATGGATACGCAGTATTTT
v_gene: TRBV14; abundance: NA; d_gene: NA; j_gene: TRBJ2-5; CDR3aa: CASGRARKTQYF; CDR3nt: TGTGCCAGCGGCCGGGCTCGAAAGACCCAGTACTTC
v_gene: TRBV27; abundance: NA; d_gene: TRBD1; j_gene: TRBJ2-1; CDR3aa: CASSFPSGTGSNNEQFF; CDR3nt: TGTGCCAGCAGTTTCCCCTCCGGGACAGGATCGAACAATGAGCAGTTCTTC
v_gene: TRBV11-3; abundance: medium-sized; d_gene: NA; j_gene: TRBJ2-3; CDR3aa: CASSLGGGEADTQYF; CDR3nt: TGTGCCAGCAGCTTAGGGGGCGGAGAGGCAGATACGCAGTATTTT
v_gene: TRBV6-5; abundance: NA; d_gene: TRBD1; j_gene: TRBJ1-1; CDR3aa: CASSYSGDSEAFF; CDR3nt: TGTGCCAGCAGTTACTCCGGGGACAGTGAAGCTTTCTTT
v_gene: TRBV2; abundance: NA; d_gene: TRBD1; j_gene: TRBJ2-2; CDR3aa: CASNGQAANTGELFF; CDR3nt: TGTGCCAGCAACGGACAGGCCGCGAACACCGGGGAGCTGTTTTTT
v_gene: TRBV5-5; abundance: NA; d_gene: NA; j_gene: TRBJ2-1; CDR3aa: CASSLAGDYNEQFF; CDR3nt: TGTGCCAGCAGCTTGGCGGGGGACTACAATGAGCAGTTCTTC
v_gene: TRBV10-3; abundance: NA; d_gene: TRBD1; j_gene: TRBJ1-3; CDR3aa: CATPFWDREAGNTIYF; CDR3nt: TGTGCCACCCCCTTTTGGGACAGGGAAGCGGGAAACACCATATATTTT
v_gene: TRBV11-2; abundance: NA; d_gene: TRBD2; j_gene: TRBJ2-5; CDR3aa: CASSFWTSGGQETQYF; CDR3nt: TGTGCCAGCAGCTTTTGGACTAGCGGGGGCCAAGAGACCCAGTACTTC
v_gene: TRBV7-9; abundance: NA; d_gene: TRBD2; j_gene: TRBJ2-1; CDR3aa: CASSPSRGLRGGSEQFF; CDR3nt: TGTGCCAGCAGCCCCTCAAGAGGCCTGCGGGGGGGCAGTGAGCAGTTCTTC
v_gene: TRBV6-6; abundance: few; d_gene: TRBD2; j_gene: TRBJ2-5; CDR3aa: CASSSAAGEGETQYF; CDR3nt: TGTGCCAGCAGTTCGGCGGCGGGAGAAGGGGAGACCCAGTACTTC
v_gene: TRBV4-1; abundance: NA; d_gene: TRBD1; j_gene: TRBJ2-7; CDR3aa: CASSQTPGGKSYEQYF; CDR3nt: TGCGCCAGCAGCCAGACCCCAGGGGGAAAATCCTACGAGCAGTACTTC
v_gene: TRBV29-1; abundance: NA; d_gene: TRBD2; j_gene: TRBJ2-3; CDR3aa: CSVALLAGGADTQYF; CDR3nt: TGCAGCGTCGCCCTCCTAGCGGGAGGTGCAGATACGCAGTATTTT
v_gene: TRBV9; abundance: NA; d_gene: TRBD1; j_gene: TRBJ2-6; CDR3aa: CASSGGDRGEVGANVLTF; CDR3nt: TGTGCCAGCAGCGGGGGAGACAGGGGGGAAGTTGGGGCCAACGTCCTGACTTTC
v_gene: TRBV9; abundance: NA; d_gene: NA; j_gene: TRBJ1-1; CDR3aa: CASTKGGEGLNTEAFF; CDR3nt: TGTGCCAGCACGAAGGGCGGGGAGGGCTTGAACACTGAAGCTTTCTTT
v_gene: TRBV5-5; abundance: NA; d_gene: NA; j_gene: TRBJ1-1; CDR3aa: CASSLLNTEAFF; CDR3nt: TGTGCCAGCAGCCTGCTAAACACTGAAGCTTTCTTT
v_gene: TRBV7-2; abundance: NA; d_gene: TRBD2; j_gene: TRBJ2-7; CDR3aa: CASSRAPQGGGGDYEQYF; CDR3nt: TGTGCCAGCAGCCGAGCCCCCCAGGGTGGTGGGGGGGACTACGAGCAGTACTTC
v_gene: TRBV5-8; abundance: NA; d_gene: TRBD1; j_gene: TRBJ1-1; CDR3aa: CASSPWTGLNTEAFF; CDR3nt: TGTGCCAGCAGCCCGTGGACAGGGTTGAACACTGAAGCTTTCTTT
v_gene: TRBV27; abundance: NA; d_gene: NA; j_gene: TRBJ1-6; CDR3aa: CASSLGGSSPLHF; CDR3nt: TGTGCCAGCAGTTTAGGAGGGAGTTCACCCCTCCACTTT
v_gene: TRBV4-1; abundance: once; d_gene: TRBD2; j_gene: TRBJ2-1; CDR3aa: CASSQSPAGGHNEQFF; CDR3nt: TGCGCCAGCAGCCAATCTCCGGCGGGGGGGCACAATGAGCAGTTCTTC
v_gene: TRBV27; abundance: NA; d_gene: NA; j_gene: TRBJ2-1; CDR3aa: CASSPQGSPPEQFF; CDR3nt: TGTGCCAGCAGTCCGCAAGGGAGTCCTCCTGAGCAGTTCTTC
v_gene: TRBV9; abundance: NA; d_gene: TRBD1; j_gene: TRBJ1-2; CDR3aa: CASSSRDRVPWDGYTF; CDR3nt: TGTGCCAGCAGCTCCCGGGACAGGGTACCATGGGATGGCTACACCTTC
v_gene: TRBV29-1; abundance: NA; d_gene: NA; j_gene: TRBJ2-7; CDR3aa: CSVDAGGGPSSYEQYF; CDR3nt: TGCAGCGTTGATGCTGGCGGGGGCCCGAGCTCCTACGAGCAGTACTTC
v_gene: TRBV9; abundance: NA; d_gene: TRBD2; j_gene: TRBJ2-3; CDR3aa: CASSEGLAGGFSTDTQYF; CDR3nt: TGTGCCAGCAGTGAAGGACTAGCGGGGGGGTTTAGCACAGATACGCAGTATTTT
v_gene: TRBV7-6; abundance: NA; d_gene: TRBD2; j_gene: TRBJ2-2; CDR3aa: CASSRGLAGGPTGELFF; CDR3nt: TGTGCCAGCAGCCGGGGACTAGCGGGAGGGCCTACCGGGGAGCTGTTTTTT
v_gene: TRBV4-3; abundance: NA; d_gene: NA; j_gene: TRBJ2-3; CDR3aa: CASSPGQPTDTQYF; CDR3nt: TGCGCCAGCAGCCCCGGACAGCCCACAGATACGCAGTATTTT
v_gene: TRBV4-3; abundance: NA; d_gene: TRBD1; j_gene: TRBJ2-7; CDR3aa: CASSQALVLGTGSDPGGYEQYF; CDR3nt: TGCGCCAGCAGCCAAGCTTTAGTTTTGGGGACAGGGTCCGACCCCGGCGGCTACGAGCAGTACTTC
v_gene: TRBV7-7; abundance: once; d_gene: TRBD2; j_gene: TRBJ2-2; CDR3aa: CASSLAASGGELFF; CDR3nt: TGTGCTAGCAGCTTAGCAGCTAGCGGCGGGGAGCTGTTTTTT
v_gene: TRBV7-2; abundance: NA; d_gene: NA; j_gene: TRBJ2-5; CDR3aa: CASSLTMRVARETQYF; CDR3nt: TGTGCCAGCAGCTTAACTATGAGGGTAGCCAGGGAGACCCAGTACTTC
v_gene: TRBV19; abundance: NA; d_gene: TRBD2; j_gene: TRBJ2-3; CDR3aa: CASALAGRTDTQYF; CDR3nt: TGTGCCAGTGCACTAGCGGGCCGCACAGATACGCAGTATTTT
v_gene: TRBV2; abundance: NA; d_gene: TRBD2; j_gene: TRBJ2-7; CDR3aa: CASSENRRTSGPRF; CDR3nt: TGTGCCAGCAGTGAAAATAGGAGGACTAGCGGACCGAGGTTC
v_gene: TRBV9; abundance: NA; d_gene: TRBD1; j_gene: TRBJ1-2; CDR3aa: CASSAEQGAPGGYTF; CDR3nt: TGTGCCAGCAGCGCCGAACAGGGGGCGCCAGGTGGCTACACCTTC
v_gene: TRBV4-1; abundance: NA; d_gene: TRBD1; j_gene: TRBJ1-5; CDR3aa: CASSQGTGANQPQHF; CDR3nt: TGCGCCAGCAGCCAAGGGACAGGGGCGAATCAGCCCCAGCATTTT
v_gene: TRBV6-4; abundance: once; d_gene: TRBD2; j_gene: TRBJ2-3; CDR3aa: CASSLRQSQRGRAQDTQYF; CDR3nt: TGTGCCAGCAGTCTACGACAGAGTCAGCGCGGGAGGGCCCAAGATACGCAGTATTTT
v_gene: TRBV5-4; abundance: NA; d_gene: NA; j_gene: TRBJ2-3; CDR3aa: CASSQDSGNTDTQYF; CDR3nt: TGTGCCAGCAGCCAGGACTCGGGCAACACAGATACGCAGTATTTT
v_gene: TRBV27; abundance: few; d_gene: NA; j_gene: TRBJ1-6; CDR3aa: CASSYVSSYNSPLHF; CDR3nt: TGTGCCAGCAGTTATGTGAGCTCCTATAATTCACCCCTCCACTTT
v_gene: TRBV2; abundance: few; d_gene: TRBD2; j_gene: TRBJ2-7; CDR3aa: CASSPLAGALHYEQYF; CDR3nt: TGTGCCAGCAGCCCACTAGCGGGGGCCTTACACTACGAGCAGTACTTC
v_gene: TRBV6-4; abundance: NA; d_gene: NA; j_gene: TRBJ2-3; CDR3aa: CASSYASGTDTQYF; CDR3nt: TGTGCCAGCAGTTACGCTAGCGGCACAGATACGCAGTATTTT
v_gene: TRBV7-2; abundance: NA; d_gene: NA; j_gene: TRBJ2-1; CDR3aa: CASSLSDNEQFF; CDR3nt: TGTGCCAGCAGCCTTAGCGACAATGAGCAGTTCTTC
v_gene: TRBV28; abundance: once; d_gene: TRBD1; j_gene: TRBJ2-3; CDR3aa: CASSVLTGSTDTQYF; CDR3nt: TGTGCCAGCAGCGTTTTGACAGGGAGCACAGATACGCAGTATTTT
v_gene: TRBV4-3; abundance: few; d_gene: TRBD1; j_gene: TRBJ1-1; CDR3aa: CASSQESRPGGEAFF; CDR3nt: TGCGCCAGCAGCCAAGAATCCAGGCCAGGGGGTGAAGCTTTCTTT
v_gene: TRBV7-2; abundance: few; d_gene: NA; j_gene: TRBJ1-1; CDR3aa: CASSSGRRVDTEAFF; CDR3nt: TGTGCCAGCAGCTCAGGGCGTCGGGTCGACACTGAAGCTTTCTTT
v_gene: TRBV12-2; abundance: NA; d_gene: NA; j_gene: TRBJ2-3; CDR3aa: CASRLSGRLAGGKADTQYF; CDR3nt: TGTGCAAGTCGCTTAAGTGGAAGACTAGCGGGAGGGAAGGCAGATACGCAGTATTTT
v_gene: TRBV18; abundance: NA; d_gene: NA; j_gene: TRBJ1-6; CDR3aa: CASSPPSSYNSPLHF; CDR3nt: TGTGCCAGCTCACCACCGAGCTCCTATAATTCACCCCTCCACTTT
v_gene: TRBV5-1; abundance: NA; d_gene: NA; j_gene: TRBJ2-7; CDR3aa: CASSLAAYSQEQYF; CDR3nt: TGCGCCAGCAGCTTGGCCGCTTACAGCCAGGAACAGTACTTC
v_gene: TRBV19; abundance: NA; d_gene: TRBD1; j_gene: TRBJ2-5; CDR3aa: CASSETGGGWKETQYF; CDR3nt: TGTGCCAGTAGCGAGACAGGGGGCGGGTGGAAAGAGACCCAGTACTTC